The rows below give T cell receptor beta chains drawn from one sample of a study of blood T cell repertoires in COVID-19. The repertoire was sequenced with immunoSEQ multiplex PCR; TCRdb's copy has only in-frame clones and lacks some. The profile shows roughly 200,000 clones, 70% to 80% of them singletons. The material sequenced was peripheral blood. The receptors stem from a woman aged 45-59 years with active or convalescent COVID-19. CDR3s include the opening cysteine and the closing phenylalanine or tryptophan. Fields, in order: clone size, V gene, J gene, D gene, CDR3 DNA, CDR3 protein. The D gene is left open where the match is weak. Clone size is stated in some rows and not others, as once, few, many or a class when expanded.

-	TRBV6-2/TRBV6-3	TRBJ1-2	-	TGTGCCAGCAGTTACTCGACTGGACATCTTGGAGGCTACACCTTC	CASSYSTGHLGGYTF
-	TRBV18	TRBJ2-2	-	TGTGCCAGCTCACCCGTGGGGCCCGGGGAGCTGTTTTTT	CASSPVGPGELFF
-	TRBV18	TRBJ1-4	-	TGTGCCAGCTCGGAGGACCAAACCGCGAAGGAAAAACTGTTTTTT	CASSEDQTAKEKLFF
-	TRBV4-2	TRBJ1-2	TRBD1	TGTGCCAGCAGCCAAGTGGGTGGGACAGGGGATGGCTACACCTTC	CASSQVGGTGDGYTF
-	TRBV29-1	TRBJ2-3	-	TGCAGCGTTAAGGTCGACAGAGGTACAGATACGCAGTATTTT	CSVKVDRGTDTQYF
once	TRBV7-3	TRBJ2-7	-	TGTGCCAGCAGCTCAGGGACATCAAGGGAGCAGTACTTC	CASSSGTSREQYF
-	TRBV6-2/TRBV6-3	TRBJ2-1	TRBD2	TGTGCCAGCAGTTACAAGTCGAGACTAGCGGGCAACAATGAGCAGTTCTTC	CASSYKSRLAGNNEQFF
-	TRBV7-2	TRBJ2-3	TRBD2	TGTGCCAGCAGCGTAAGCGGGGGAGGGGGCACAGATACGCAGTATTTT	CASSVSGGGGTDTQYF
-	TRBV19	TRBJ2-1	TRBD2	TGTGCCAGTAAGCCGGGGGGGGGCCGCTACAATGAGCAGTTCTTC	CASKPGGGRYNEQFF
-	TRBV7-3	TRBJ2-3	-	TGTGCCAGCAGCTTAACCCCAGGTCGCAGTAGCACAGATACGCAGTATTTT	CASSLTPGRSSTDTQYF
once	TRBV5-1	TRBJ2-1	-	TGCGCCAGCAGCTTGGCCCTGAGCCAATACAGGGATGAGCAGTTCTTC	CASSLALSQYRDEQFF
-	TRBV25-1	TRBJ1-2	-	TGTGCCAGCAGGGACTCGGGGGGGTACTATGGCTACACCTTC	CASRDSGGYYGYTF
-	TRBV7-2	TRBJ1-2	-	TGTGCCAGCAGCTTATTTTTGGACAGTGGCTACACCTTC	CASSLFLDSGYTF
-	TRBV28	TRBJ1-1	TRBD1	TGTGCCAGCAGTTTACCCCAGACAGGGTTAGTAGCTTTCTTT	CASSLPQTGLVAFF
-	TRBV21-1	TRBJ2-7	-	TGTGCCAGCAGCAAACGACTAGCGGCAGATACCTACGAGCAGTACTTC	CASSKRLAADTYEQYF
-	TRBV6-2/TRBV6-3	TRBJ2-2	-	TGTGCCAGCAGTTACCCACGACAGGGAGGAGACACCGGGGAGCTGTTTTTT	CASSYPRQGGDTGELFF
once	TRBV9	TRBJ2-1	-	TGTGCCAGCAGCCCGGCCTCGGGGACTTTTCTATACAATGAGCAGTTCTTC	CASSPASGTFLYNEQFF
-	TRBV4-3	TRBJ2-7	-	TGCGCCAGCAGCCAAGTAGCGGAAAACGGGTACGAGCAGTACTTC	CASSQVAENGYEQYF
-	TRBV19	TRBJ2-2	-	TGTGCCAGTAAAAGGGGCAGGGTAGACGGGGAGCTGTTTTTT	CASKRGRVDGELFF
-	TRBV30	TRBJ2-1	TRBD2	TGTGCCTGGAGTTTTAGCGGGTCAGCCCCGTTCTTC	CAWSFSGSAPFF
-	TRBV18	TRBJ2-1	-	TGTGCCAGCGGTGCGGGGGCCGCTTACAATGAGCAGTTCTTC	CASGAGAAYNEQFF
-	TRBV4-2	TRBJ2-5	TRBD2	TGTGCCAGCAGCCAAGAAAGGGGACTAGCGGGGTATGAGACCCAGTACTTC	CASSQERGLAGYETQYF
many	TRBV29-1	TRBJ2-3	-	TGCAGCGTTGAAGGTCGGGAGAGGGCAGATACGCAGTATTTT	CSVEGRERADTQYF
-	TRBV28	TRBJ1-2	-	TGTGCCAGCAGTTTCACAGTGCAGGGCAACTATGGCTACACCTTC	CASSFTVQGNYGYTF
-	TRBV30	TRBJ1-6	-	TGTGCCTGGACGGGACACCCTAATTCACCCCTCCACTTT	CAWTGHPNSPLHF